What follows is one T cell receptor (beta chain) and its context. Its matching antigen is unknown. The data were produced by immunoSEQ multiplex PCR, yet TCRdb's version contains in-frame clones alone and is incomplete. Here the sample spans roughly 650,000 clones, roughly 95% being singletons. Naive CD8 isolation took CD45RO-negative cells positively selected for CCR7 and excluded terminally differentiated effector memory CD45RA+ cells. This entry belongs to a study of shared clonotypes between healthy human individuals. Study as a whole: The cohort had two women and a few men, ages 18 to 49. Study-level results: The study found about 5% of naive CD4 clonotypes shared across a handful of donors. Generally, naive subsets came out with larger estimated richness than memory subsets.

The CDR3 extends over 14 amino acids. Germline CDR1 SNHLY, CDR2 FYNNEI. Trimming removed 1 base from V and 6 bases from J; junction bases left unmatched: 3. Specimen: naive CD8+ T cells sorted from blood. The TCR comes from a woman in her 30s in good health. This rearrangement joins TRBV2 to TRBJ1-1; 9 bases map to TRBD1. The CDR3 region is CASSEVQGAAEAFF. DNA of the CDR3: TGTGCCAGCAGTGAAGTACAGGGGGCCGCTGAAGCTTTCTTT.